One and the same sample provided the 32 T cell receptor beta chains below, sequenced in a study of persistence of HIV-infected CD4 T cells. Stimulation used 10 ug/mL lysate from CMV-infected fibroblasts. CD40L/CD69 double-negative CD45RO-high memory CD4+ T cells were collected. Sequencing used immunoSEQ version 4 in survey mode. Only in-frame clones appear in the TCRdb table, and some are missing; sequencing was by immunoSEQ multiplex PCR. The sample includes roughly 34,000 clones, over 80% of them seen just once. Their specific antigens are unknown. The sample consisted of CD4+ T cells sorted from PBMCs after roughly 18-hour stimulation, taken from a patient who received antiretroviral therapy. All receptors derive from an adult woman with HIV who was CMV-seropositive.

This clone appeared once. The chain is built from TRBV18 and TRBJ1-4, with a possible D match to TRBD1 (5 bases). CDR3 length: 17 residues. In germline, CDR1 is KGHSH, CDR2 LQKENI. V lost 6 bases to trimming and J lost 0 bases, with 17 bases between them. CDR3 residues: CASSPRDLGATNEKLFF. In DNA, the CDR3 is TGTGCCAGCTCGCCCCGGGACCTCGGTGCAACTAATGAAAAACTGTTTTTT.

This clone was picked up a small number of times. V is TRBV2 and J is TRBJ1-1; tentatively, D is TRBD1 (5 bases). Germline V gene sequence: CDR1 SNHLY, CDR2 FYNNEI. CDR3 length equals 13 residues. Trimming took 4 bases from V and 4 from J, leaving 10 bases between them. The CDR3 region has the DNA TGTGCCAGCAGTGGTGAGGGGACCACTGAAGCTTTCTTT. It yields the protein CASSGEGTTEAFF.

CDR3 bases: TGCAGCGTTCTCACCAGGGAGGGGGGCTACACCTTC. Protein sequence: CSVLTREGGYTF. This chain links TRBV29-1 with TRBJ1-2, with D perhaps matching TRBD1 (5 bases). Germline-derived CDR1 and CDR2 are SQVTM and ANQGSEA. The CDR3 runs 12 residues. Trimming stripped 5 bases from V and 8 bases from J, with 15 bases between.

The DNA for the CDR3 is TGTGCCAGCAGCCGGCACAGCCTATACCAAGAGACCCAGTACTTC. It encodes CASSRHSLYQETQYF. The rearrangement links TRBV3-1 (or the pseudogene TRBV3-2) to TRBJ2-5; D call uncertain. The CDR3 contains 15 residues. Germline V gene data show CDR1 as LGHDT and CDR2 as YNNKEL (reference sequence). V dropped 4 bases and J dropped 0 bases, with 12 bases sitting between them.

This clone was seen a few times. CDR3 sequence: CASSPGSGFTSGNTIYF. As DNA, the CDR3 is TGTGCCAGCAGCCCGGGTTCAGGGTTTACCTCTGGAAACACCATATATTTT. V and J are TRBV28 and TRBJ1-3; maybe TRBD1 (5 bases). This CDR3 comprises 17 residues. Germline-derived CDR1 and CDR2 are MDHEN and SYDVKM. The ends were cut back, 6 bases at V and 0 bases at J, with 18 bases in the middle.

The genes are TRBV6-1 and TRBJ1-2; D not resolved. The CDR3 is made up of 13 amino acids. CDR1 and CDR2 from the germline V gene are MNHNS and SASEGT. V lost 1 base and J lost 4, with 7 bases in between. The CDR3 sequence: CASSEDGGYGYTF. In DNA form, the CDR3 reads TGTGCCAGCAGTGAAGACGGTGGCTATGGCTACACCTTC.

The V gene is TRBV4-2, the J gene TRBJ1-2; D is possibly TRBD1 (5 bases). The CDR3 consists of 16 residues. With 2 bases removed from V and 2 bases from J, the gap between germline ends came to 15 bases. Germline assignment: CDR1 LGHNA and CDR2 YNFKEQ. The CDR3 DNA reads as TGTGCCAGCAGCCAATCGTTGGGCCCAGGGAACTATGGCTACACCTTC. This sequence encodes CASSQSLGPGNYGYTF.

This chain joins TRBV9 and TRBJ1-1; 11 nucleotides line up with TRBD1. Germline trimming cut 3 bases from V and 3 bases from J; bases unmatched to any gene: 10. This CDR3 region has 17 residues. Germline V CDR1 and CDR2: SGDLS, YYNGEE. CDR3 sequence (DNA): TGTGCCAGCAGCGCCGGGACAGGGGGGGTTTTGGACACTGAAGCTTTCTTT. Translated: CASSAGTGGVLDTEAFF.

The gene calls are TRBV7-7 and TRBJ1-5; TRBD1 matches 7 bases. The CDR3 spans 15 residues. The ends lost 5 bases at V and 2 bases at J; junction bases unmatched: 6. CDR1 SSHAT and CDR2 FNYEAQ come from the germline V gene (reference sequence). CDR3 in amino acids: CASSQGGPRNQPQHF. CDR3 in DNA: TGTGCCAGCAGCCAGGGGGGGCCCCGCAATCAGCCCCAGCATTTT.

Written as DNA, the CDR3 is TGCGCCAGCAGCATACAGACAGGGGGCGACTATGGCTACACCTTC. This translates into CASSIQTGGDYGYTF. The rearrangement uses TRBV5-1 and TRBJ1-2, with TRBD1 identical over 10 bases. This CDR3 has 15 residues. Trimming took 4 bases from V and 3 from J; bases not matched to a gene: 6. CDR1 and CDR2 from the germline V gene are SGHRS and YFSETQ.

The chain has TRBV5-6 and TRBJ2-2; 7 nucleotides align to TRBD2. CDR3 length: 16 residues. Trimming cost V 0 bases and J 0 bases; bases outside gene matches: 2. Germline CDR1 reads SGHDT; CDR2 reads YYEEEE. The CDR3 loop is CASSLVGGTNTGELFF. In DNA, the CDR3 is TGTGCCAGCAGCTTGGTCGGGGGGACGAACACCGGGGAGCTGTTTTTT.

The rearrangement joins TRBV2 to TRBJ2-1; possibly TRBD2 for D (7 bases). The CDR3 is 13 residues long. The germline CDR1 and CDR2 sequences are SNHLY and FYNNEI. The germline V and J ends were trimmed by 2 bases and 14 bases, with 16 bases remaining between them. This CDR3 is CASSETKGGREFF. CDR3 DNA sequence: TGTGCCAGCAGTGAAACGAAGGGGGGGAGGGAGTTCTTC.

The chain is built from TRBV5-5 and TRBJ1-2; D might be TRBD1 (6 bases). The V gene lost 0 bases and the J gene lost 4 bases, with 16 bases spanning the gap. The length of the CDR3 is 16 residues. Germline CDR1 and CDR2: SGHKS and YYEKEE (reference sequence). This CDR3 reads CASSLDYGGRLYGYTF. CDR3 nucleotides: TGTGCCAGCAGCTTGGACTACGGGGGGCGCCTCTATGGCTACACCTTC.

This clone was seen more than once but under ten times. The chain links TRBV6-1 to TRBJ1-6; 7 bases are a match to TRBD1. V lost 1 base and J lost 2; bases outside the gene matches: 5. This CDR3 region has 17 residues. CDR1 is MNHNS, CDR2 SASEGT, per germline. CDR3 protein: CASSEGRGRTYNSPLHF. The CDR3 nucleotides are TGTGCCAGCAGTGAAGGCAGGGGGAGGACCTATAATTCACCCCTCCACTTT.

The chain has TRBV11-1 and TRBJ1-2, with 9 nucleotides matching TRBD1. The CDR3 is made up of 13 amino acids. CDR1 and CDR2 (germline): SGHAT, FQDESV (reference sequence). V shed 2 bases and J 6 bases; nucleotides not matched to a gene: 1. The CDR3: CASSLNRGHGYTF. The CDR3 DNA sequence: TGTGCCAGCAGCTTAAACAGGGGGCATGGCTACACCTTC.

The chain links TRBV21-1 to TRBJ2-3; TRBD1, as called in the table, went unchecked against the DNA. TRBV21-1 corresponds to a pseudogene. The CDR3 is 12 residues long. The CDR3 DNA follows: TGTGCCAGCAGCCACAGCCGGGATACGCAGTATTTT. Encoded protein: CASSHSRDTQYF.

The chain has TRBV18 and TRBJ1-1, with 8 positions matching TRBD1. Germline V gene data show CDR1 as KGHSH and CDR2 as LQKENI. Trimming removed 0 bases from V and 0 bases from J; junction bases left unmatched: 6. This CDR3 has 17 amino acids. This CDR3 is CASSPPGTGQMNTEAFF. Written as DNA, the CDR3 is TGTGCCAGCTCACCACCTGGGACAGGTCAAATGAACACTGAAGCTTTCTTT.

The chain links TRBV11-3 to TRBJ1-1; D ambiguous. Between the trimmed V and J ends, which lost 2 bases and 2 bases, there was a span of 6 bases. The germline CDR1 and CDR2 sequences are SGHNT and YENEEA. The CDR3 spans 13 residues. The CDR3 nucleotides are TGTGCCAGCAGCTTACAGACAAACACTGAAGCTTTCTTT. It codes for CASSLQTNTEAFF.

The J gene is TRBJ2-1, the V gene TRBV12-3 or TRBV12-4, with 8 bases that match TRBD1. The CDR3 has 13 amino acids. V was clipped by 6 bases and J by 6 bases; unmatched bases: 4. The CDR3 here is CASSRDRTNEQFF. The CDR3 nucleotides are TGTGCCAGCAGCAGGGACAGGACCAATGAGCAGTTCTTC.

The J gene is TRBJ2-3, the V gene TRBV18; D is unresolved. The CDR3 runs to 15 residues. Trimming took off 0 bases at V and 3 bases at J, with 10 bases between the two ends. Germline assignment: CDR1 KGHSH and CDR2 LQKENI. CDR3 region: CASSPPSLATDTQYF. The CDR3 region has the DNA TGTGCCAGCTCACCACCGTCGTTAGCAACAGATACGCAGTATTTT.

The rearrangement uses TRBV29-1 and TRBJ2-3, with no clear D. The length of the CDR3 is 15 residues. Germline CDR1 and CDR2: SQVTM and ANQGSEA. The V end was cut by 6 bases, the J end by 4 bases, with 20 bases between. CDR3 bases: TGCAGCGTCACCGAGATAGGACGATGGGCAGATACGCAGTATTTT. Amino acids: CSVTEIGRWADTQYF.

The chain uses TRBV5-4 and TRBJ2-5, with 9 bases identical to TRBD2. CDR3 length: 17 residues. Germline CDR1 is SGHNT and CDR2 is YYREEE (reference sequence). V shed 4 bases, J shed 2 bases, and the junction held 12 bases outside the gene matches. CDR3 DNA sequence: TGTGCCAGCAGCCCAAAGCGGGGGGCCACAAAGCAAGAGACCCAGTACTTC. Translating it yields CASSPKRGATKQETQYF.

The chain recombines TRBV5-1 with TRBJ1-1; D is possibly TRBD1 (5 bases). Trimming removed 4 bases from V and 10 bases from J, with 17 bases in between. Germline-derived CDR1 and CDR2 are SGHRS and YFSETQ. The CDR3 has 13 amino acids. The CDR3 sequence: CASSGDGPRVAFF. For the CDR3, the DNA is TGCGCCAGCAGCGGGGACGGACCCCGGGTAGCTTTCTTT.

The rearrangement joins TRBV6-1 to TRBJ1-4, with 8 positions matching TRBD1. The CDR3 length is 17 residues. V lost 3 bases to trimming and J lost 0 bases; unmatched junction nucleotides: 6. The V gene's germline CDR1 is MNHNS and CDR2 SASEGT. Here the CDR3 reads CASSEGQGAATNEKLFF. CDR3 coding DNA: TGTGCCAGCAGTGAGGGGCAGGGGGCAGCAACTAATGAAAAACTGTTTTTT.

V gene TRBV5-6 combines with J gene TRBJ2-5; D gene uncertain. V was shortened by 4 bases and J by 0 bases, with 7 bases between the two germline ends. The CDR3 consists of 13 residues. In germline, CDR1 is SGHDT, CDR2 YYEEEE. The CDR3 loop is CASSSQNQETQYF. CDR3 in DNA: TGTGCCAGCAGCAGTCAGAACCAAGAGACCCAGTACTTC.

V gene TRBV15 combines with J gene TRBJ1-5, with D unclear. In germline, CDR1 is LNHNV, CDR2 YYDKDF (reference sequence). Trimming pared 3 bases from V and 3 bases from J, leaving 18 bases between. CDR3 length: 17 amino acids. Written as DNA, the CDR3 is TGTGCCACCAGCAGTACCCGGGGAAAGTCCTCCAATCAGCCCCAGCATTTT. This gives the protein CATSSTRGKSSNQPQHF.

The V call is TRBV9, the J call TRBJ2-1; 7 nucleotides agree with TRBD1. V was clipped by 4 bases and J by 0 bases; unmatched bases: 4. Germline lookup yields CDR1 SGDLS and CDR2 YYNGEE. The CDR3 runs to 15 residues. CDR3 DNA: TGTGCCAGCAGCATCAGACAGGGCTCCTACAATGAGCAGTTCTTC. Translated, it gives CASSIRQGSYNEQFF.

This clone has just a few counts. The chain is built from TRBV2 and TRBJ1-5; D is undetermined. Trimming removed 6 bases at V and 3 bases at J, with 9 bases between. The CDR3 covers 13 residues. Germline loops: CDR1 SNHLY, CDR2 FYNNEI. The CDR3 sequence: CASRLATNQPQHF. The CDR3 DNA reads TGTGCCAGCAGATTGGCGACCAATCAGCCCCAGCATTTT.

This clone was counted a few times. This chain uses TRBV5-6 with TRBJ1-2; TRBD1 is a possible D gene (6 bases). This CDR3 comprises 14 residues. V was clipped by 1 base and J by 8 bases, with 15 bases between them. Germline assignment: CDR1 SGHDT and CDR2 YYEEEE. CDR3: CASSLTGGRQGYTF. In nucleotides, the CDR3 is TGTGCCAGCAGCTTGACCGGGGGGCGGCAAGGCTACACCTTC.

V is TRBV7-9 and J is TRBJ2-5; 7 nucleotides line up with TRBD1. Germline CDR1 is SEHNR and CDR2 is FQNEAQ (reference sequence). The CDR3 runs to 16 residues. The V gene end was trimmed by 5 bases and the J gene end by 2 bases; junction bases not matched to a gene: 11. In DNA form, the CDR3 reads TGTGCCAGCAGCCCCTGGTGGGACAGTATACAAGAGACCCAGTACTTC. This encodes CASSPWWDSIQETQYF.

The genes are TRBV19 and TRBJ1-1; a possible D gene is TRBD1 (5 bases). The CDR3 consists of 14 residues. Deletions cut 4 bases from V and 3 bases from J, with 12 bases between. Germline CDR1 is LNHDA and CDR2 is SQIVND (reference sequence). The CDR3 sequence is CASSKLGHHTEAFF. CDR3 sequence (DNA): TGTGCCAGTAGTAAACTTGGACATCACACTGAAGCTTTCTTT.

This chain connects TRBV27 to TRBJ2-1; 12 positions agree with TRBD2. Germline lookup yields CDR1 MNHEY and CDR2 SMNVEV (reference sequence). V was pared by 0 bases and J by 7 bases, with 10 bases of the junction left unmatched. This CDR3 region has 18 residues. The CDR3 DNA sequence: TGTGCCAGCAGTTTATCTCGGACTAGCGGGACGGCTAGAAATGAGCAGTTCTTC. The encoded protein is CASSLSRTSGTARNEQFF.